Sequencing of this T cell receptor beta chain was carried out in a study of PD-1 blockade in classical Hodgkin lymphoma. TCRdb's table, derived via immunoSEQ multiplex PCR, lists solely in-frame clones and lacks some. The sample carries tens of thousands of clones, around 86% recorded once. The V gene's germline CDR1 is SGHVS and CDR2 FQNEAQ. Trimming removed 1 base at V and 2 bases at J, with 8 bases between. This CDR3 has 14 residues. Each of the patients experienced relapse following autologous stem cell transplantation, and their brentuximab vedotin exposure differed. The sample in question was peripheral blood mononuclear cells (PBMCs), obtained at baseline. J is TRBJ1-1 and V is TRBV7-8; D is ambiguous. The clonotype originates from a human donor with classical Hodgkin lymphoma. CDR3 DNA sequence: TGTGCCAGCAGCTTAGGCGGGGTAAACACTGAAGCTTTCTTT. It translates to CASSLGGVNTEAFF.